This entry concerns a single T cell receptor beta chain. The data were produced by immunoSEQ multiplex PCR, yet TCRdb's version contains in-frame clones alone and is incomplete. Of around 290,000 clones in the sample, 90% were seen once. This sample stems from a study of blood T cell repertoires in COVID-19. V lost 1 base to trimming and J lost 0 bases; unmatched junction nucleotides: 2. Per germline, CDR1 MNHNS and CDR2 SASEGT. CDR3 length: 16 amino acids. The TCR originated in a woman in her 30s who had recovered from COVID-19. V usage is TRBV6-1 and J usage is TRBJ2-1; 8 nucleotides match TRBD2. Sample: PBMCs or T cells enriched from blood (not recorded which). CDR3 bases: TGTGCCAGCAGTGAAGTGGGGACTAGCTCCTACAATGAGCAGTTCTTC. It encodes CASSEVGTSSYNEQFF.